This T cell receptor (beta chain) stems from a study of T cell responses to AZD1222 COVID-19 vaccine. The data were produced by immunoSEQ multiplex PCR, yet TCRdb's version contains in-frame clones alone and is incomplete. The table lists approximately 200,000 clones, about 89% of them singletons. Between the trimmed V and J ends, which lost 8 bases and 6 bases, there was a span of 11 bases. Germline CDR1 and CDR2: MNHEY and SVGAGI. The CDR3 loop spans 13 amino acids. This clonotype was sampled from an adult who received the AZD1222 COVID-19 vaccine. The J gene is TRBJ1-6, the V gene TRBV6-5, with D perhaps matching TRBD1 (5 bases). This material consisted of peripheral blood, taken 28 days after the second AZD1222 dose. The CDR3 loop is CASVSGGNSPLHF. In nucleotides, the CDR3 is TGTGCCAGCGTCTCGGGGGGTAATTCACCCCTCCACTTT.